The T cell receptor (beta chain) under discussion was sequenced for a study of blood T cells in healthy people across ages. Primed by a sample-barcoded 5' primer and a J-beta primer mix, a second PCR proceeded for about 6 to 12 cycles. TCRdb re-analysed the 5' RACE reads in MiXCR, keeping a single row per CDR3 protein. The sample includes roughly 900,000 distinct CDR3 sequences, under 30% of them seen just once. Study results and caveats: Considered underestimates were the diversity estimates obtained from one million T cells. Age advanced and TCR beta diversity per million T cells fell, roughly linearly. Comparison with aged donors showed that long-lived donors had more naive CD4+ cells and higher diversity.

This CDR3 is built from 15 residues. Germline CDR1 and CDR2: KGHSH and LQKENI. V trimming: 8 bases; J trimming: 6 bases; junction bases outside the gene matches: 12. The table lists this clonotype with many counts. What it binds is not known. This sequence was found in a woman of 80 years or more in good health. The specimen sequenced was blood. The chain joins TRBV18 to TRBJ2-3; TRBD2 aligns across 9 bases. This CDR3 is CASSPPGGGADTQYF. CDR3 bases: TGTGCCAGCAGCCCCCCAGGCGGGGGGGCGGATACGCAGTATTTT.